The rows below give T cell receptor beta chains drawn from one sample of a study of T-cell reconstitution after alpha-beta-depleted transplantation in children. TCRdb called the PCR reads again in MiXCR, with one record for every CDR3 protein. This sample has about 600,000 distinct CDR3 sequences, with 10% to 15% found just once. Sequences were derived from PBMCs, mostly from graft donor cells, sampled 360 days after TCRalphabeta/CD19-depleted stem cell transplant. The receptor set was obtained from a male patient younger than 18 who had a stem cell transplant for acute myeloid leukemia, so the T cells may come from the graft donor. The conserved cysteine and the conserved F or W are not part of the CDR3 here.

length	V	J	CDR3
13	TRBV12-3/TRBV12-4	TRBJ2-1	ASRGDRGHYNEQF
12	TRBV7-6	TRBJ2-7	ASSPGTDPYEQY
12	TRBV7-6	TRBJ1-5	ASSLAEGVGPQH
14	TRBV5-1	TRBJ2-3	ASSLAGGPSADTQY
13	TRBV10-3	TRBJ2-5	AIKSRTEGRETQY
17	TRBV6-2/TRBV6-3	TRBJ2-7	ASSYSGTGTSGVSYEQY
14	TRBV25-1	TRBJ2-5	ASSTGDRSVQETQY
17	TRBV28	TRBJ2-7	ASSLSTDNRGQVPYEQY
13	TRBV11-2	TRBJ2-7	ASSLNSGLSYEQY
13	TRBV7-3	TRBJ2-7	ASSLSTGAAYEQY